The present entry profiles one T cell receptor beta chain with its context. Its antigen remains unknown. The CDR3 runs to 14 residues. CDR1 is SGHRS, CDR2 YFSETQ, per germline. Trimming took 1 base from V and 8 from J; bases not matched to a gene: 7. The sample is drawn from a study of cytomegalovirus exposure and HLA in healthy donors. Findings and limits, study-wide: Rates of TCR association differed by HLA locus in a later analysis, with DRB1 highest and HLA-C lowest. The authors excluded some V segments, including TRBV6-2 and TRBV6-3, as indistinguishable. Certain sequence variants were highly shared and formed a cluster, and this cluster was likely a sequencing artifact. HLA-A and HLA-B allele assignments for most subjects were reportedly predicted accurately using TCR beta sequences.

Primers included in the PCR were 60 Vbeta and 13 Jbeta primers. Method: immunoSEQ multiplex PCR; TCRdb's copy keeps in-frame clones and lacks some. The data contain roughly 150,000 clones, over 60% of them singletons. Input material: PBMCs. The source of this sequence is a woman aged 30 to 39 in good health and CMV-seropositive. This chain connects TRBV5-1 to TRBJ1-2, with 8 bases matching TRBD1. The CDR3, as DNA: TGCGCCAGCAGCTTGAACAGGGGGAGTGAGGGCTACACCTTC. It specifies CASSLNRGSEGYTF.